One and the same sample provided the 15 T cell receptor beta chains below, sequenced in a study of identical twins (dated by TCRdb to about 2016). Preparation of the library involved 5' RACE. This sample was sequenced with an Illumina HiSeq 2000. The raw public data were reprocessed by TCRdb itself: fastp quality trimming at Q25, MiXCR clonotype calling, in-frame beta chains only. A single entry per CDR3 protein holds the most common genes and DNA from its merged rows. This sample gives 500,000 to 650,000 distinct CDR3 sequences in total; about 7.1% of them show up just once. In total, the top ten clones hold around 1.6% of the sample. The sample also formed part of further work on yellow fever vaccine responses in identical twins.

The sequenced sample was PBMCs. These receptors originate from a young woman in good health.

This clonotype was found a few times. The chain carries TRBV5-1 and TRBJ2-5; 9 bases are shared with TRBD2. Trimming removed 0 bases from V and 5 bases from J; junction bases left unmatched: 5. The CDR3 covers 15 residues. Germline V gives CDR1 SGHRS, CDR2 YFSETQ. CDR3 in amino acids: CASSLVISGGETQYF. The DNA of the CDR3 is TGCGCCAGCAGCTTGGTTATTAGCGGGGGTGAGACCCAGTACTTC. The full variable domain, in which reference TRBV5-1 and TRBJ2-5 provide the parts outside the CDR3, is KAGVTQTPRYLIKTRGQQVTLSCSPISGHRSVSWYQQTPGQGLQFLFEYFSETQRNKGNFPGRFSGRQFSNSRSEMNVSTLELGDSALYLCASSLVISGGETQYFGPGTRLLVL.

In this sample, this clonotype turned up many times. This chain uses TRBV3-1 with TRBJ2-2; D unclear. Deletions cut 0 bases from V and 7 bases from J, with 3 bases between. The germline V gene encodes CDR1 LGHDT and CDR2 YNNKEL (reference sequence). The length of the CDR3 is 12 residues. The CDR3 coding sequence is TGTGCCAGCAGCCAAGATTTCGGGGAGCTGTTTTTT. Translated: CASSQDFGELFF.

The table lists this clonotype with a few counts. The rearrangement links TRBV18 to TRBJ2-3; D may be TRBD2 (5 bases). Trimming took 4 bases from V and 0 from J, leaving 14 bases between them. The V gene's germline CDR1 is KGHSH and CDR2 LQKENI. The CDR3 is 16 amino acids. The CDR3 sequence: CASSREEGSSTDTQYF. CDR3 bases: TGTGCCAGCTCACGCGAAGAGGGATCGAGCACAGATACGCAGTATTTT.

The chain joins TRBV29-1 to TRBJ2-7, with TRBD2 identical over 12 bases. From germline, CDR1 is SQVTM and CDR2 ANQGSEA. The CDR3 consists of 15 residues. V shed 5 bases and J 4 bases; nucleotides not matched to a gene: 9. The CDR3 DNA follows: TGCAGCGTTTGGCAGAGACTAGCGGGAGCTTACGAGCAGTACTTC. Translating it yields CSVWQRLAGAYEQYF.

This clonotype turned up a few times. The chain uses TRBV12-3 or TRBV12-4 and TRBJ2-5; 8 bases are a match to TRBD1. The V segment lost 5 bases and the J segment 7 bases; nucleotides outside the gene matches: 12. The CDR3 extends over 15 amino acids. CDR3 coding DNA: TGTGCCAGCAGTCAGAGCGGCCTAACAGGGGGGACCCAGTACTTC. Translated: CASSQSGLTGGTQYF.

The CDR3 sequence: CASRSSPGQAEDSPLHF. The CDR3, as DNA: TGTGCCAGCAGATCCAGCCCCGGACAGGCGGAGGATTCACCCCTCCACTTT. V gene TRBV28 combines with J gene TRBJ1-6; TRBD1 matches 7 bases. This CDR3 is 17 amino acids long. Germline lookup yields CDR1 MDHEN and CDR2 SYDVKM. V was pared by 6 bases and J by 8 bases, with 16 bases of the junction left unmatched.

This chain joins TRBV6-2 or TRBV6-3 and TRBJ2-2, with 7 bases lining up with TRBD2. The V and J ends lost 5 bases and 6 bases, in that order; junction bases with no gene match: 6. Germline V gene lookup returns CDR1 MNHEY and CDR2 SVGEGT. The CDR3 consists of 14 residues. CDR3 amino acids: CASSDLGRAGELFF. CDR3 bases: TGTGCCAGCAGTGACTTAGGGAGGGCCGGGGAGCTGTTTTTT.

This clonotype was found a few times. The chain has TRBV2 and TRBJ2-1; 10 bases fit TRBD2. Trimming cost V 3 bases and J 5 bases; bases outside gene matches: 4. The CDR3 is 15 residues long. Germline V CDR1 and CDR2: SNHLY, FYNNEI. The CDR3 here is CASSERAGGNNEQFF. The CDR3, as DNA: TGTGCCAGCAGTGAGAGAGCGGGAGGGAACAATGAGCAGTTCTTC.

This clonotype has more than one count but fewer than ten. The chain joins TRBV29-1 to TRBJ1-1; D gene uncertain. V lost 2 bases and J 1 base, leaving 14 bases between the germline ends. This CDR3 has 15 residues. CDR1 and CDR2 (germline): SQVTM, ANQGSEA. This CDR3 reads CSVELSISTNTEAFF. For the CDR3, the DNA is TGCAGCGTTGAATTGTCGATAAGTACGAACACTGAAGCTTTCTTT.

The rearrangement uses TRBV19 and TRBJ2-1; a weak D match, TRBD1 (5 bases). Germline CDR1 reads LNHDA; CDR2 reads SQIVND (reference sequence). V was cut by 7 bases and J by 5 bases, with 15 bases left in between. The CDR3 runs 14 residues. The CDR3 coding sequence is TGTGCCAGTAACCCTCGACAGAGAAACAATGAGCAGTTCTTC. This sequence encodes CASNPRQRNNEQFF. Using reference TRBV19 and TRBJ2-1 for the parts outside the CDR3, the full variable domain is DGGITQSPKYLFRKEGQNVTLSCEQNLNHDAMYWYRQDPGQGLRLIYYSQIVNDFQKGDIAEGYSVSREKKESFPLTVTSAQKNPTAFYLCASNPRQRNNEQFFGPGTRLTVL.

J is TRBJ2-5 and V is TRBV2; 7 nucleotides line up with TRBD2. The CDR3 consists of 13 residues. After removal of 10 bases from V and 7 bases from J, the junction contained 12 bases not matched to a gene. Germline V lookup: CDR1 SNHLY, CDR2 FYNNEI. CDR3 sequence (DNA): TGTGCCACCACCCGGGGGGAGTTGGGGACCCAGTACTTC. It is translated as CATTRGELGTQYF.

V is TRBV6-1 and J is TRBJ2-2, with D possibly TRBD2 on 5 matching bases. Trimming pared 8 bases from V and 2 bases from J, leaving 12 bases between. CDR1 is MNHNS, CDR2 SASEGT, per germline. This CDR3 has 14 residues. The CDR3 DNA is TGTGCCAGCTATGCCGGGATTAACACCGGGGAGCTGTTTTTT. Its translation: CASYAGINTGELFF.

This clonotype showed up just a few times. The rearrangement joins TRBV7-8 to TRBJ2-1, with TRBD2 matching 7 bases. The V segment lost 5 bases and the J segment 5 bases; nucleotides outside the gene matches: 12. The germline V gene has CDR1 SGHVS and CDR2 FQNEAQ. This CDR3 comprises 16 residues. The DNA of the CDR3 is TGTGCCAGCAGCCATCTAGAATCGGGAGGCGACAATGAGCAGTTCTTC. This translates into CASSHLESGGDNEQFF.

This clonotype was observed a few times. The chain links TRBV27 to TRBJ2-7; 12 bases match TRBD2. CDR1 and CDR2 (germline): MNHEY, SMNVEV (reference sequence). Trimming removed 10 bases from V and 5 bases from J; junction bases left unmatched: 9. The CDR3 loop spans 14 amino acids. The chain's CDR3 is CATRLAGVSNEQYF. DNA of the CDR3: TGTGCCACAAGACTAGCGGGAGTGTCGAACGAGCAGTACTTC.

The chain links TRBV7-9 to TRBJ2-2, with D tentatively TRBD1 (6 bases). This CDR3 spans 15 amino acids. Germline lookup yields CDR1 SEHNR and CDR2 FQNEAQ (reference sequence). V was pared by 5 bases and J by 1 base, with 11 bases between. CDR3 sequence reads: CASSIRTENTGELFF. The DNA of the CDR3 is TGTGCCAGCAGCATCCGGACAGAGAACACCGGGGAGCTGTTTTTT.